This TCR beta chain was identified during a study of graft-versus-host responses after intestinal transplantation. Study overall: For approximately three years after anti-thymocyte globulin induction, all recipients took tacrolimus and steroids. Whole-study findings and limits: Subjects displaying graft-donor T cell macrochimerism possessed elevated graft-versus-host to host-versus-graft clonal ratios inside allografts.

CDR1 and CDR2 (germline): MGHRA, YSYEKL. Trimming cost V 3 bases and J 5 bases; bases outside gene matches: 10. The CDR3 runs 16 residues. As to this clone: Its antigen is not known.

Here immunoSEQ multiplex PCR was the method, and the copy in TCRdb shows in-frame clones only, minus some. This repertoire shows approximately 81,000 clones, roughly 87% found once; its top ten account for roughly 7.3%. The V call is TRBV4-1, the J call TRBJ2-1, with TRBD1 matching over 7 bases. The receptor was isolated from a human donor who was the organ donor for an intestinal transplant. The sequencing used unstimulated CD8+ T cells sorted from spleen or lymph node cells, collected before transplant. CDR3 amino acids: CASSQPPGQSDNEQFF. CDR3 DNA sequence: TGCGCCAGCAGCCAGCCACCGGGACAGTCCGACAATGAGCAGTTCTTC.